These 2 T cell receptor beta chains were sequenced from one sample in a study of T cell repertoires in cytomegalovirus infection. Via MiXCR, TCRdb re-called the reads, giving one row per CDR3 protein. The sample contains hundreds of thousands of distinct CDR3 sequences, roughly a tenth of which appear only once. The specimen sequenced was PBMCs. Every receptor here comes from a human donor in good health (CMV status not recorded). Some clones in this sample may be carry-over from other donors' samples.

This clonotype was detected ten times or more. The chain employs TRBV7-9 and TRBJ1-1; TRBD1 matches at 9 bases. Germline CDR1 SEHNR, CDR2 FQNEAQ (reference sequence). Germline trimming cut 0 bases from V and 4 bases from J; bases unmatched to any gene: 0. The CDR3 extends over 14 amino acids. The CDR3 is CASSLATGGTEAFF. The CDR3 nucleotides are TGTGCCAGCAGCTTAGCGACAGGGGGCACTGAAGCTTTCTTT.

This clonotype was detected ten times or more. The CDR3 loop is CASSQSAGWTGELFF. In DNA form, the CDR3 reads TGTGCCAGCAGCCAATCGGCAGGGTGGACCGGGGAGCTGTTTTTT. The genes are TRBV14 and TRBJ2-2, with a possible D match to TRBD1 (5 bases). CDR3 length: 15 residues. Per the germline V gene, CDR1 is SGHDN and CDR2 is FVKESK. Between the trimmed V and J ends, which lost 2 bases and 5 bases, there was a span of 12 bases. Full variable domain (rest looked up from reference TRBV14 and TRBJ2-2): EAGVTQFPSHSVIEKGQTVTLRCDPISGHDNLYWYRRVMGKEIKFLLHFVKESKQDESGMPNNRFLAERTGGTYSTLKVQPAELEDSGVYFCASSQSAGWTGELFFGEGSRLTVL.